This entry lists 3 T cell receptor beta chains sequenced from one sample in a study of blood T cell repertoires in COVID-19. Method: immunoSEQ multiplex PCR; TCRdb's copy keeps in-frame clones and lacks some. The sample has more than 95,000 clones; around four fifths are singletons. The sequenced material came from peripheral blood. The receptors here all came from a man in his thirties or forties with acute or convalescent COVID-19.

The DNA of the CDR3 is TGTGCCAGCAGCTTCATGCACTCCTCGGATGAGCAGTTCTTC. This encodes CASSFMHSSDEQFF. The rearrangement uses TRBV7-2 and TRBJ2-1; no definite D call. Germline V lookup: CDR1 SGHTA, CDR2 FQGNSA. The V end was cut by 3 bases, the J end by 8 bases, with 14 bases between. The CDR3 is made up of 14 amino acids.

This rearrangement joins TRBV7-9 to TRBJ2-1; possible D gene TRBD2, 7 bases. This CDR3 spans 12 amino acids. Looked up from germline, CDR1 is SEHNR and CDR2 is FQNEAQ (reference sequence). V was shortened by 6 bases and J by 8 bases, with 11 bases between the two germline ends. Here the CDR3 DNA reads TGTGCCAGCAGTTGGGGGGGCGATGAGCAGTTCTTC. Amino acids: CASSWGGDEQFF.

The chain carries TRBV7-9 and TRBJ2-2; D might be TRBD2 (7 bases). Trimming pared 4 bases from V and 3 bases from J, leaving 15 bases between. Germline CDR1 reads SEHNR; CDR2 reads FQNEAQ (reference sequence). The CDR3 contains 16 residues. CDR3 amino acids: CASSSRGAGYTGELFF. The DNA of the CDR3 is TGTGCCAGCAGCTCCCGGGGGGCTGGGTACACCGGGGAGCTGTTTTTT.